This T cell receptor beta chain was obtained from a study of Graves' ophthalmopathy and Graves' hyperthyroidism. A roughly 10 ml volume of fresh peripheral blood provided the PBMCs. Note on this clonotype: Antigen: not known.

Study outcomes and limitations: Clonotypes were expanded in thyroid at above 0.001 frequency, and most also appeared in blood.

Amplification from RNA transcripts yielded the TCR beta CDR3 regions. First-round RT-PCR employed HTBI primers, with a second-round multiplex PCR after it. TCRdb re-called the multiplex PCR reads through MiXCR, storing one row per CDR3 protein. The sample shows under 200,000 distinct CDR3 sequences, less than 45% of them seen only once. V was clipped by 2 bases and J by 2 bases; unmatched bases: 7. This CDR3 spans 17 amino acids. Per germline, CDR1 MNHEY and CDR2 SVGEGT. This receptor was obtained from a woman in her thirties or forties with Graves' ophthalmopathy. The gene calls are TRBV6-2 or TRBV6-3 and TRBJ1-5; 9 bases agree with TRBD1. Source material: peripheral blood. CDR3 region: CASSYGDRGSGNQPQHF. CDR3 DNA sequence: TGTGCCAGCAGTTACGGAGACAGGGGGTCGGGCAATCAGCCCCAGCATTTT.